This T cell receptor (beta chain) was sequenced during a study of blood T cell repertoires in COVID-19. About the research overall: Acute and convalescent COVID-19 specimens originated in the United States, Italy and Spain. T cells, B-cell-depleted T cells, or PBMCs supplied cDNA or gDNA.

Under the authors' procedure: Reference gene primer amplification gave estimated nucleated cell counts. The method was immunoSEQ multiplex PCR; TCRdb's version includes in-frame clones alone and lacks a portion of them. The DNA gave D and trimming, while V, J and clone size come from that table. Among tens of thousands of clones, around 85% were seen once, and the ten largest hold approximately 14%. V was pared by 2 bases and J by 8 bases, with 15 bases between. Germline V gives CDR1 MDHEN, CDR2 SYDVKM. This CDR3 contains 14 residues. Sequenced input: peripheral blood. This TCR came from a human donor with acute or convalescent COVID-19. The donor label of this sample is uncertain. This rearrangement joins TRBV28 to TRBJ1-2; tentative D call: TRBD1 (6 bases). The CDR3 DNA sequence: TGTGCCAGCAGTTTAAGCGAACAGGGTGGGGGCTACACCTTC. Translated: CASSLSEQGGGYTF.